The rows below give T cell receptor beta chains drawn from one sample of a study of cytomegalovirus exposure and HLA in healthy donors. Profiled with immunoSEQ multiplex PCR; TCRdb holds only in-frame clones, not every one. Of under 90,000 clones in the sample, roughly 80% were seen once. Material: PBMCs. These receptors all stem from a middle-aged man in good health and CMV-seronegative. Both conserved end residues are part of each CDR3. The D gene is left open where the match is weak. Clone size is given for some rows only: seen once, a few or many times, or a class if the clone is expanded.

v_call	d_call	clone_size	j_call	cdr3_nt	cdr3_aa
TRBV5-1	TRBD2	.	TRBJ2-1	TGCGCCAGCAGCTTTCACGCGGGGGGAACTCTCAATGAGCAGTTCTTC	CASSFHAGGTLNEQFF
TRBV4-1	.	.	TRBJ2-7	TGCGCCAGCAGCCAAGATACGGGAGGGGGCGCCTACGAGCAGTACTTC	CASSQDTGGGAYEQYF
TRBV28	.	.	TRBJ1-3	.	CASSFGSGNTIYF
TRBV10-1	TRBD1	.	TRBJ2-1	TGCGCCAGCAGTGAAGGGACAGGGGCATACAATGAGCAGTTCTTC	CASSEGTGAYNEQFF
TRBV7-9	TRBD1	.	TRBJ1-1	TGTGCCAGCAGCTTAAGTCAGGGGGGAGGCACTGAAGCTTTCTTT	CASSLSQGGGTEAFF
TRBV7-9	TRBD1	.	TRBJ2-5	TGTGCCAGCAGCACCTATTACAGGGGGCGACGGACCCAGTACTTC	CASSTYYRGRRTQYF
TRBV30	TRBD2	.	TRBJ2-7	TGTGCCTGGTCGGGCGGGGGCTCCTACGAGCAGTACTTC	CAWSGGGSYEQYF
TRBV11-3	.	.	TRBJ2-7	TGTGCCAGCAGCTTCCAGGGTTCCGAGCAGTACTTC	CASSFQGSEQYF
TRBV9	TRBD2	.	TRBJ2-3	TGTGCCAGCAGCGTGGACACATCGGGAGGGAGGTACACAGATACGCAGTATTTT	CASSVDTSGGRYTDTQYF
TRBV6-1	TRBD1	.	TRBJ1-5	TGTGCCAGTTCTGGGACAGGGGGCGATCAGCCCCAGCATTTT	CASSGTGGDQPQHF
TRBV10-1	TRBD2	.	TRBJ2-2	TGCGCCAGCAGCCCGGGACTAGTTGCGAACACCGGGGAGCTGTTTTTT	CASSPGLVANTGELFF
TRBV7-7	.	.	TRBJ1-1	TGTGCTAGCAGCTTAGCGGAGCACACTGAAGCTTTCTTT	CASSLAEHTEAFF
TRBV11-3	.	few	TRBJ2-2	TGTGCCAGCAGCTTTAACAGGGTGAACACCGGGGAGCTGTTTTTT	CASSFNRVNTGELFF
TRBV7-9	TRBD1	.	TRBJ1-3	TGTGCCAGCAGCTTAGGAGGGACAGTCCGTGGAAACACCATATATTTT	CASSLGGTVRGNTIYF
TRBV5-1	TRBD2	.	TRBJ2-7	TGCGCCAGCACCGACGGACTAGCGCTTTACGAGCAGTACTTC	CASTDGLALYEQYF
TRBV5-1	TRBD1	.	TRBJ1-2	TGCGCCAGCAGCTTGGGGCAGGGGGCCGTGAACTATGGCTACACCTTC	CASSLGQGAVNYGYTF
TRBV6-5	TRBD2	.	TRBJ2-7	TGTGCCAGCAGGAAAGCGGGAGAGTCCTACGAGCAGTACTTC	CASRKAGESYEQYF
TRBV6-5	.	.	TRBJ2-2	TGTGCCAGCAGTTACTCGGAGGGGTTGGCCACCGGGGAGCTGTTTTTT	CASSYSEGLATGELFF
TRBV2	.	.	TRBJ2-2	TGTGCCAGCAGTCCGGTGGGCAACGGGATCGGGGAGCTGTTTTTT	CASSPVGNGIGELFF
TRBV5-1	TRBD1	.	TRBJ1-1	TGCGCCAGCAGCCCGAACAGGGGGCGGACTGAAGCTTTCTTT	CASSPNRGRTEAFF
TRBV27	.	.	TRBJ1-1	TGTGCCAGCAGTTTATCAGGCGACATGGTGAACACTGAAGCTTTCTTT	CASSLSGDMVNTEAFF
TRBV6-5	TRBD1	.	TRBJ1-5	TGTGCCAGCAGTAAGACAGGGGGCCTTTGGCCCCAGCATTTT	CASSKTGGLWPQHF
TRBV9	.	.	TRBJ1-1	TGTGCCAGCAGCGCCAGCGCCCGTAACACTGAAGCTTTCTTT	CASSASARNTEAFF
TRBV5-6	TRBD2	.	TRBJ2-7	TGTGCCAGCAGCTTATGGACTAGCGGGAGGGTAGACTACGAGCAGTACTTC	CASSLWTSGRVDYEQYF
TRBV28	.	.	TRBJ1-2	TGTGCCAGCAGCCCCCCCCCGAGCTATGGCTACACCTTC	CASSPPPSYGYTF
TRBV11-3	.	once	TRBJ2-3	TGTGCCAGCAGCTTACAAGGGGCGCGCACAGATACGCAGTATTTT	CASSLQGARTDTQYF